This entry is about one TCR beta chain. RNA extraction and reverse transcription yielded cDNA as sequencing template. Using immunoSEQ multiplex PCR, the repertoire was profiled, and TCRdb retains in-frame clones only, with some absent. Of 120,000 or so clones detected, approximately 60% appear once; the ten largest clones hold approximately 3%. These data are taken from a study of CD8+ T cells in alopecia areata. Germline V gene data show CDR1 as MNHEY and CDR2 as SMNVEV (reference sequence). With 3 bases removed from V and 4 bases from J, the gap between germline ends came to 9 bases. This CDR3 has 13 residues.

The clonotype comes from a human donor in good health. Sequencing used CD4+ T cells sorted from blood. The V call is TRBV27, the J call TRBJ1-2; D uncertain. The CDR3 DNA reads TGTGCCAGCAGTTTCGATGGCGGCTATGGCTACACCTTC. Protein product: CASSFDGGYGYTF.